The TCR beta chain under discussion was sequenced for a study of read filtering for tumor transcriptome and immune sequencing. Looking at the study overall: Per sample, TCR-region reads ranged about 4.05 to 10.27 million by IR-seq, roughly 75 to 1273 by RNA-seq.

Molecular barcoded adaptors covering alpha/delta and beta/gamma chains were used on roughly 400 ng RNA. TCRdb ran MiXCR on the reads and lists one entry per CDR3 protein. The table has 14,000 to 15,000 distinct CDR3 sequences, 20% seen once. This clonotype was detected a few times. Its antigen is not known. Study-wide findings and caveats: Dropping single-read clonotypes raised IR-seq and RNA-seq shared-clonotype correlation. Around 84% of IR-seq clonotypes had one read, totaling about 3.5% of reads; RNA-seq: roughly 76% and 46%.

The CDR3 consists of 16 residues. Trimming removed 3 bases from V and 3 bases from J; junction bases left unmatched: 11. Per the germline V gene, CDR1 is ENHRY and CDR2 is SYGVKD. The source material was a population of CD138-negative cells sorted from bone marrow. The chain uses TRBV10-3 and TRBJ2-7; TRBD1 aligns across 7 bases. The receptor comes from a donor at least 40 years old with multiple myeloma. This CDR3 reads CAISDPTSAGGYEQYF. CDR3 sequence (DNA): TGTGCCATCAGTGATCCCACCTCGGCAGGGGGCTACGAGCAGTACTTC.